This is a list of T cell receptor beta chains from one sample in a study of T cells in Graves' hyperthyroidism and ophthalmopathy. From the multiplex PCR reads, TCRdb called clonotypes with MiXCR, one entry per CDR3 protein. The table lists more than 500,000 distinct CDR3 sequences, 15% to 20% of them singletons. Specimen: blood. Source of these receptors: a woman aged 25 to 39 with Graves' ophthalmopathy. Both conserved end residues are part of each CDR3. Each record gives: clone size, V gene, D gene, J gene, CDR3 protein, CDR3 DNA. D genes are given only for firm matches. Not all rows give a size; the values are once, few, many and, for expanded clones, a class.

many	TRBV6-1	TRBD1	TRBJ1-4	CASSITGDPNEKLFF	TGTGCCAGCAGTATAACAGGGGATCCTAATGAAAAACTGTTTTTT
NA	TRBV4-3	NA	TRBJ1-2	CASSRTHLNYGYTF	TGCGCCAGCAGCCGGACACATCTTAACTATGGCTACACCTTC
many	TRBV7-2	NA	TRBJ2-1	CASSLTGQYNEQFF	TGTGCCAGCAGCTTAACCGGACAGTACAATGAGCAGTTCTTC
NA	TRBV19	NA	TRBJ2-2	CASSETGLNTGELFF	TGTGCCAGTAGCGAGACAGGACTGAACACCGGGGAGCTGTTTTTT
many	TRBV4-3	NA	TRBJ2-1	CASSQVMRADNEQFF	TGCGCCAGCAGCCAAGTAATGCGGGCCGACAATGAGCAGTTCTTC
few	TRBV4-2	NA	TRBJ2-3	CASSQRQGTNTQYF	TGTGCCAGCAGCCAAAGGCAAGGCACAAATACGCAGTATTTT
many	TRBV5-1	TRBD2	TRBJ2-7	CASSFGSGGNSYEQYF	TGCGCCAGCAGCTTCGGTAGCGGGGGAAACTCCTACGAGCAGTACTTC
many	TRBV6-2/TRBV6-3	TRBD1	TRBJ2-7	CASSNRQGSSYGQYF	TGTGCCAGCAGTAATCGACAGGGGAGCTCCTACGGGCAGTACTTC
many	TRBV28	NA	TRBJ1-1	CASSFIISRGGTEAFF	TGTGCCAGCAGTTTTATTATATCCAGGGGTGGTACTGAAGCTTTCTTT
many	TRBV12-3/TRBV12-4	TRBD1	TRBJ1-1	CASSRGQGTTEAFF	TGTGCCAGCAGCAGGGGACAGGGGACGACTGAAGCTTTCTTT
many	TRBV30	NA	TRBJ1-1	CAGEITEAFF	TGTGCCGGGGAGATAACTGAAGCTTTCTTT
many	TRBV12-3/TRBV12-4	TRBD1	TRBJ1-5	CASSLGQGAMYQPQHF	TGTGCCAGCAGTTTAGGACAGGGGGCGATGTATCAGCCCCAGCATTTT
few	TRBV4-3	NA	TRBJ2-3	CASSASRERGTDTQYF	TGCGCCAGCAGCGCCAGCCGGGAACGAGGCACAGATACGCAGTATTTT
many	TRBV20-1	TRBD2	TRBJ2-2	CSARDRLEREANTGELFF	TGCAGTGCTAGAGATCGACTCGAGCGGGAGGCGAACACCGGGGAGCTGTTTTTT
few	TRBV5-1	NA	TRBJ1-5	CASSVASAPNQPQHF	TGCGCCAGCAGCGTTGCTTCCGCGCCCAATCAGCCCCAGCATTTT
many	TRBV11-2	NA	TRBJ1-1	CASSSYMNTEAFF	TGTGCCAGCAGCAGTTACATGAACACTGAAGCTTTCTTT
many	TRBV5-1	TRBD2	TRBJ2-7	CASSLVLGRVEYEQYF	TGCGCCAGCAGCTTGGTACTCGGGAGGGTAGAATACGAGCAGTACTTC
few	TRBV10-3	TRBD2	TRBJ2-5	CAITGGLQETQYF	TGTGCCATCACGGGAGGACTACAAGAGACCCAGTACTTC
many	TRBV6-6	NA	TRBJ2-1	CASSYSGLTYNEQFF	TGTGCCAGCAGTTACTCGGGACTTACCTACAATGAGCAGTTCTTC
few	TRBV9	TRBD1	TRBJ2-5	CASSGRDRGLETQYF	TGTGCCAGCAGCGGCCGGGACAGGGGGCTAGAGACCCAGTACTTC
few	TRBV29-1	NA	TRBJ2-1	CVILGGHSYNEQFF	TGCGTAATTCTGGGGGGGCACTCCTACAATGAGCAGTTCTTC
NA	TRBV27	NA	TRBJ2-2	CASSFQRLGGTGELFF	TGTGCCAGCAGTTTCCAGAGGCTGGGTGGGACCGGGGAGCTGTTTTTT
NA	TRBV6-2/TRBV6-3	NA	TRBJ2-7	CASREQAYEQYF	TGTGCCAGCAGAGAACAGGCCTACGAGCAGTACTTC
few	TRBV4-2	NA	TRBJ1-4	CASSDSRGLNEKLFF	TGTGCCAGCAGCGACTCGAGGGGTTTAAATGAAAAACTGTTTTTT
many	TRBV20-1	NA	TRBJ2-7	CSARDNHPATYEQYF	TGCAGTGCTAGAGATAATCACCCGGCTACCTACGAGCAGTACTTC
many	TRBV27	NA	TRBJ2-3	CASSLYVPGITSTDTQYF	TGTGCCAGCAGTTTATATGTCCCGGGGATAACTAGCACAGATACGCAGTATTTT
NA	TRBV12-3/TRBV12-4	NA	TRBJ1-6	CASSLTGSSYNSPLHF	TGTGCCAGCAGTTTAACGGGGAGCTCCTATAATTCACCCCTCCACTTT
many	TRBV20-1	TRBD1	TRBJ1-2	CSAVAGGGMRGSDGYTF	TGCAGTGCCGTCGCAGGGGGCGGAATGAGGGGGTCGGATGGCTACACCTTC
few	TRBV6-6	NA	TRBJ2-5	CASSYGSGLQETQYF	TGTGCCAGCAGTTACGGGTCCGGACTACAAGAGACCCAGTACTTC
NA	TRBV7-9	NA	TRBJ2-1	CASGWRGISYNEQFF	TGTGCCAGCGGCTGGAGGGGGATTTCCTACAATGAGCAGTTCTTC
few	TRBV6-5	TRBD2	TRBJ2-7	CASSYSSHLVAGVYEQYF	TGTGCCAGCAGTTACTCTTCCCATCTTGTAGCGGGAGTCTACGAGCAGTACTTC
NA	TRBV20-1	NA	TRBJ2-7	CSARTRYEQYF	TGCAGTGCAAGGACCCGATACGAGCAGTACTTC
few	TRBV20-1	NA	TRBJ1-5	CSVDNQPQHF	TGCAGTGTCGACAATCAGCCCCAGCATTTT
many	TRBV6-5	NA	TRBJ2-7	CASSYRGAADEQYF	TGTGCCAGCAGTTACCGGGGGGCCGCAGACGAGCAGTACTTC
many	TRBV28	NA	TRBJ2-5	CASSFQDQETQYF	TGTGCCAGCAGTTTCCAGGACCAAGAGACCCAGTACTTC
many	TRBV28	NA	TRBJ2-7	CASSTLGYEQYF	TGTGCCAGCAGTACTTTAGGCTACGAGCAGTACTTC
NA	TRBV20-1	TRBD2	TRBJ2-5	CSAWGLAGETQYF	TGCAGTGCTTGGGGACTAGCGGGAGAGACCCAGTACTTC
many	TRBV6-1	NA	TRBJ2-7	CASRRIEGFYEQYF	TGTGCCAGCAGACGCATAGAGGGGTTCTACGAGCAGTACTTC
few	TRBV19	TRBD2	TRBJ2-2	CASSGRGRTGELFF	TGTGCCAGTAGTGGGAGGGGTCGCACCGGGGAGCTGTTTTTT
many	TRBV6-2/TRBV6-3	NA	TRBJ2-2	CASSYGESTGELFF	TGTGCCAGCAGTTACGGGGAAAGCACCGGGGAGCTGTTTTTT
NA	TRBV19	NA	TRBJ2-7	CASSIVAGAEEQYF	TGTGCCAGTAGTATAGTGGCGGGGGCGGAGGAGCAGTACTTC
few	TRBV19	NA	TRBJ2-1	CASSIRVVGGSHNEQFF	TGTGCCAGTAGTATACGCGTTGTAGGGGGGTCCCACAATGAGCAGTTCTTC
many	TRBV20-1	NA	TRBJ1-3	CSASEGSGNTIYF	TGCAGTGCTAGCGAGGGCTCTGGAAACACCATATATTTT
NA	TRBV12-3/TRBV12-4	NA	TRBJ1-4	CASSLVGGVYGKLFF	TGTGCCAGCAGTTTAGTGGGGGGGGTATATGGAAAACTGTTTTTT
NA	TRBV12-3/TRBV12-4	NA	TRBJ2-1	CASVFSGGYNEQFF	TGTGCCAGCGTTTTCTCAGGGGGGTACAATGAGCAGTTCTTC
NA	TRBV6-5	NA	TRBJ2-3	CASSYFGFADTQYF	TGTGCCAGCAGTTACTTCGGGTTCGCAGATACGCAGTATTTT
many	TRBV18	NA	TRBJ2-3	CASSPPQGYGTDTQYF	TGTGCCAGCTCACCACCTCAAGGCTATGGCACAGATACGCAGTATTTT
few	TRBV7-2	TRBD1	TRBJ2-1	CASSDAPGQDIGEQFF	TGTGCCAGCAGTGACGCTCCGGGACAGGATATTGGTGAGCAGTTCTTC
many	TRBV20-1	NA	TRBJ1-2	CSANYRDGYTF	TGCAGTGCTAACTACAGGGATGGCTACACCTTC
many	TRBV7-9	NA	TRBJ2-3	CASSEPSEATDTQYF	TGTGCCAGCAGCGAACCTAGCGAGGCGACAGATACGCAGTATTTT
many	TRBV11-1	NA	TRBJ2-7	CASSSTGTPPREQYF	TGTGCCAGCAGCTCCACAGGGACCCCCCCGCGGGAGCAGTACTTC
NA	TRBV19	TRBD1	TRBJ2-1	CASSIGTGSYNEQFF	TGTGCCAGTAGTATCGGGACAGGTTCTTACAATGAGCAGTTCTTC